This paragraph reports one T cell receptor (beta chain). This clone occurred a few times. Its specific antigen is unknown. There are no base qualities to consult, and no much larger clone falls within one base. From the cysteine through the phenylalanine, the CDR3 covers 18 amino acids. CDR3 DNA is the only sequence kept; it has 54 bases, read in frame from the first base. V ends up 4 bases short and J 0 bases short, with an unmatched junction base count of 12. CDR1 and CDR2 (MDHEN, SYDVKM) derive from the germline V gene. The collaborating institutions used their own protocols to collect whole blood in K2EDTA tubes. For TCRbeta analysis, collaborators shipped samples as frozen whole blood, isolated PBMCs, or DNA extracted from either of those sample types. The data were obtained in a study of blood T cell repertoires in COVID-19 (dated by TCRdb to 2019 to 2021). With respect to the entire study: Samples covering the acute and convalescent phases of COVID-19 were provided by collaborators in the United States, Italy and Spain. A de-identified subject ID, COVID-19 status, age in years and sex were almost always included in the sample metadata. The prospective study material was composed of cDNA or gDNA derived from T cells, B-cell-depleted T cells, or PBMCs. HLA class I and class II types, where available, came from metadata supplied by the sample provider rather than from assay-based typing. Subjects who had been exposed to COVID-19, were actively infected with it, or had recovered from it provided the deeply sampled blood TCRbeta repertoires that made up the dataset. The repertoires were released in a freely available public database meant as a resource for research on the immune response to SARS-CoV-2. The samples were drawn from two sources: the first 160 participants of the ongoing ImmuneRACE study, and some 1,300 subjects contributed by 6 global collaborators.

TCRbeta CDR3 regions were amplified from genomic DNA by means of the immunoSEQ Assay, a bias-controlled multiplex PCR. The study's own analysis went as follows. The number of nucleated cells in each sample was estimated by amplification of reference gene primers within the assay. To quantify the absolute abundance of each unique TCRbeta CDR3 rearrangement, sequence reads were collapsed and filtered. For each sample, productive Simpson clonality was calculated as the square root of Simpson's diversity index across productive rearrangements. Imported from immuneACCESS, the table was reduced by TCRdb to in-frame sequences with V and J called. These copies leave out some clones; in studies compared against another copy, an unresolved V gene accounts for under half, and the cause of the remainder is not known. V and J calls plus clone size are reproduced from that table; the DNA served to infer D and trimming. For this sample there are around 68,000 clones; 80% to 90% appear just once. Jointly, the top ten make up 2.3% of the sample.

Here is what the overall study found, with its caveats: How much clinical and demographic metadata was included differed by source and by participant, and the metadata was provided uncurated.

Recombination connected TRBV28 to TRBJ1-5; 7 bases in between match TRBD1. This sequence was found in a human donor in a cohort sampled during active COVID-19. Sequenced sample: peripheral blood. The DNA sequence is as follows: TGTGCCAGCAGTTGGGACGTACCAGGGGGATATAGCAATCAGCCCCAGCATTTT. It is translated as CASSWDVPGGYSNQPQHF.